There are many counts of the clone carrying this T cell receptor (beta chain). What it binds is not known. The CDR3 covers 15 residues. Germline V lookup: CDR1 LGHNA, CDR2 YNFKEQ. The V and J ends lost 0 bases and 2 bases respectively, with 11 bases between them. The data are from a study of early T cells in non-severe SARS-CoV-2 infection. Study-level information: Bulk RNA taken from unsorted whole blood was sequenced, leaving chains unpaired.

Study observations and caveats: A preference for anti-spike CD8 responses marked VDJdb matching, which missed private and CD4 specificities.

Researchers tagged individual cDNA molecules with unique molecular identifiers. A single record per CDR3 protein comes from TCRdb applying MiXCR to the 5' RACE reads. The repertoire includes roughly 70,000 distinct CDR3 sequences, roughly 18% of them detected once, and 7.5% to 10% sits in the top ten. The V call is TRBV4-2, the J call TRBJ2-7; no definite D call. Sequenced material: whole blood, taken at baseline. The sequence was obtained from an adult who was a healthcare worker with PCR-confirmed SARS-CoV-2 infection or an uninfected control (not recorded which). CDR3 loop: CASSQEAQRPYEQYF. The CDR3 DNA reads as TGTGCCAGCAGCCAAGAGGCGCAGAGACCCTACGAGCAGTACTTC.